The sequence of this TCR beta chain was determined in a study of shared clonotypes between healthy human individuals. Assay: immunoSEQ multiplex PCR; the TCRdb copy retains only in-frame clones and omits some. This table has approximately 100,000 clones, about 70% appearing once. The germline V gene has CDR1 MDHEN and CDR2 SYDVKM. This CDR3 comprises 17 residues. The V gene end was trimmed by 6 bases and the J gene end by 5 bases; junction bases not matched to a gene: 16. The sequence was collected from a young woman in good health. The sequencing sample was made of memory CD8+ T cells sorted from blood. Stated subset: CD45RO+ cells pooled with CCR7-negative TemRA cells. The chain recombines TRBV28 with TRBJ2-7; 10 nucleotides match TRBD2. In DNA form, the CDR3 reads TGTGCCAGCAGCCCCCCAATTACCGGGACTAGCGATCACGAGCAGTACTTC. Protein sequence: CASSPPITGTSDHEQYF.